The source of this TCR beta chain is a study of blood T cell repertoires in COVID-19. At the level of the study: The origin of the acute and convalescent COVID-19 samples was the United States, Italy and Spain. The cDNA or gDNA used as material had been derived from T cells, B-cell-depleted T cells, or PBMCs.

Source study methods: Nucleated cell counts were estimated from reference gene primer amplification. The repertoire was sequenced with immunoSEQ multiplex PCR; TCRdb's copy has only in-frame clones and lacks some. The V and J calls and clone size are taken from that table; D and trimming were inferred from the DNA. Here the sample spans 130,000 to 150,000 clones, approximately 86% being singletons. A single count supports this clone. Sequences were obtained from peripheral blood. The TCR originated in a man in his 70s with acute or convalescent COVID-19.

CDR3 sequence: CASRTSANYGYTF. The CDR3 DNA reads TGTGCCAGCAGGACATCTGCTAACTATGGCTACACCTTC. The chain combines TRBV6-5 with TRBJ1-2; D uncertain. CDR1 and CDR2 (germline): MNHEY, SVGAGI. The CDR3 extends over 13 amino acids. Trimming removed 6 bases from V and 0 bases from J, with 8 bases in between.